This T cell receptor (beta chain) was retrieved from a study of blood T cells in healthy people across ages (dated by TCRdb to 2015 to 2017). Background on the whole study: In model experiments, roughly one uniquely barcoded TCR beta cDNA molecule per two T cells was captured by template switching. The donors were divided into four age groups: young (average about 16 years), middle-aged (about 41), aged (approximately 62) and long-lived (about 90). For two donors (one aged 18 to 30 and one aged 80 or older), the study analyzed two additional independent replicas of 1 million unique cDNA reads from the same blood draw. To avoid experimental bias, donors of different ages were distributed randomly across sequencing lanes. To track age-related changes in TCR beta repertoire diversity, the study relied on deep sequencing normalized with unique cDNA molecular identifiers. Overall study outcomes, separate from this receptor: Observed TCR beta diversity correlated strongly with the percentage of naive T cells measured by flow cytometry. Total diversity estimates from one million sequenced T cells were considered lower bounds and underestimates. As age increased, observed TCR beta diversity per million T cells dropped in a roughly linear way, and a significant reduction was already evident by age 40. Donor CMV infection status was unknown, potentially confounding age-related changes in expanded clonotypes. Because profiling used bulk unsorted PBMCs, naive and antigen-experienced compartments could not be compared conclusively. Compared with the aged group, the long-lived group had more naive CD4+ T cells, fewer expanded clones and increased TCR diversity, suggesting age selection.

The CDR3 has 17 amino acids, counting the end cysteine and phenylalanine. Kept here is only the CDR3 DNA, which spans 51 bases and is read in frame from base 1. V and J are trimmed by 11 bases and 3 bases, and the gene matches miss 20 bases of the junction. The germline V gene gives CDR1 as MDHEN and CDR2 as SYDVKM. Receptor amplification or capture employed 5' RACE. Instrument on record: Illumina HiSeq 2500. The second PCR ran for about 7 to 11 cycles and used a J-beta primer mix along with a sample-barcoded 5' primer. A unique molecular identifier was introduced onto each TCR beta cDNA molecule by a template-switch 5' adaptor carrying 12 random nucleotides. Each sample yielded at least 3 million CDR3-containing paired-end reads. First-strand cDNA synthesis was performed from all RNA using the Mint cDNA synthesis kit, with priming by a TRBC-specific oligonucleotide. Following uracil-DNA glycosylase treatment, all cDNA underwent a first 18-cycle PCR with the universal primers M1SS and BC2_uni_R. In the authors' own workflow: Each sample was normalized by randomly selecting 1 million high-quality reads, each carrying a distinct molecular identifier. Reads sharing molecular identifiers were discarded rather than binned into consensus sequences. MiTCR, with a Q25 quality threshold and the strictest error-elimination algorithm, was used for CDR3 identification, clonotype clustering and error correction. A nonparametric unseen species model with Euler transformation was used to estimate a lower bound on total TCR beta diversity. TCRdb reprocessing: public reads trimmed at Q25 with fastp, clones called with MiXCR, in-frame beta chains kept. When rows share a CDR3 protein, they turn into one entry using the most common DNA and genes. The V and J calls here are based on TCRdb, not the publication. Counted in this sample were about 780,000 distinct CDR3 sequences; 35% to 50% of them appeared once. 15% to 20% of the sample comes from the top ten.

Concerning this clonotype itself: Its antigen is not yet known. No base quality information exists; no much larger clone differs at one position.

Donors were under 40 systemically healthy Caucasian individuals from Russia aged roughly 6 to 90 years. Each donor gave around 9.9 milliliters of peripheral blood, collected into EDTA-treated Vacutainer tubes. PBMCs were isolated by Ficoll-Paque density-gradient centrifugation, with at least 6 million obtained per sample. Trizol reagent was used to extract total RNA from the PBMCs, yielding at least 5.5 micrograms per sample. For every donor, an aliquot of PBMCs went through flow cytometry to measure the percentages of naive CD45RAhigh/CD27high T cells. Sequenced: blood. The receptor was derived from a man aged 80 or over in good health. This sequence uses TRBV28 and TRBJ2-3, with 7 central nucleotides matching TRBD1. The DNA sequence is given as TGTGCCGGCACCCGAGGGGGCGTCTCCTCTATAACAGATACGCAGTATTTT. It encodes CAGTRGGVSSITDTQYF.